This passage covers 21 T cell receptor beta chains from one sample sequenced in a study of blood T cell repertoires in COVID-19. Libraries were prepared by immunoSEQ multiplex PCR; TCRdb keeps only in-frame clonotypes and omits some of them. This sample has hundreds of thousands of clones; 85% to 90% occur once, and the top ten carry around 9.3%. Sequenced: PBMCs or T cells enriched from blood (not recorded which). These receptors all stem from a woman aged 45-59 years who had recovered from COVID-19.

V gene TRBV7-8 combines with J gene TRBJ1-5; maybe TRBD1 (5 bases). The CDR3 extends over 13 amino acids. Trimming removed 2 bases at V and 7 bases at J, with 9 bases between. Germline V CDR1 and CDR2: SGHVS, FQNEAQ. The CDR3 DNA reads as TGTGCCAGCAGCTTATCCAGGGAACAGCCCCAGCATTTT. The encoded protein is CASSLSREQPQHF.

In DNA, the CDR3 is TGTGCCAGCAGCAGACAACAGGCCCCGGCTAGGCCACAGACTTATGGCTACACCTTC. Its translation: CASSRQQAPARPQTYGYTF. This rearrangement joins TRBV21-1 to TRBJ1-2; the table's D call TRBD1 went unverified against the DNA. TRBV21-1 is described as a pseudogene. The CDR3 loop spans 19 amino acids.

This clone has just a few counts. The chain combines TRBV28 with TRBJ1-4; D is ambiguous. The CDR3 covers 15 residues. Trimming left V 6 bases short and J 8 bases short, with 19 bases between. Germline CDR1 MDHEN, CDR2 SYDVKM. In DNA, the CDR3 is TGTGCCAGCAGCCTCGGGTCTTTAGGCGGGGAAAAACTGTTTTTT. Translating gives CASSLGSLGGEKLFF.

This chain uses TRBV11-2 with TRBJ2-6; 11 nucleotides agree with TRBD2. Germline V gene sequence: CDR1 SGHAT, CDR2 FQNNGV. Trimming at V came to 6 bases and at J to 3 bases, leaving 10 bases not matched to a gene. The CDR3 spans 18 residues. The CDR3 bases are TGTGCCAGCAGGAGGGGCGTACTAGCGGGGGTTGGGGCCAACGTCCTGACTTTC. Amino acid sequence: CASRRGVLAGVGANVLTF.

A few counts support this clone. The chain employs TRBV5-6 and TRBJ1-5; 9 bases align to TRBD1. The CDR3 covers 17 residues. After removal of 8 bases from V and 0 bases from J, the junction contained 12 bases not matched to a gene. Germline CDR1 and CDR2: SGHDT and YYEEEE. CDR3 protein: CASSTTGGHYSNQPQHF. The CDR3 region has the DNA TGTGCCAGTTCAACGACAGGGGGACACTATAGCAATCAGCCCCAGCATTTT.

The chain has TRBV4-1 and TRBJ2-7, with 10 positions matching TRBD1. The CDR3 runs to 17 residues. Germline assignment: CDR1 MGHRA and CDR2 YSYEKL. J gave up 5 bases and V 0 bases, and 10 bases lay outside the gene matches. CDR3 protein: CASSQDWRGQGPHEQYF. In DNA, the CDR3 is TGCGCCAGCAGCCAAGATTGGCGGGGACAGGGGCCCCACGAGCAGTACTTC.

This clone was detected only once. The sample contains more than one DNA sequence encoding this CDR3. The gene calls are TRBV6-5 and TRBJ2-7; D uncertain. CDR1 MNHEY and CDR2 SVGAGI come from the germline V gene. V lost 8 bases and J lost 0, with 11 bases in between. The CDR3 covers 13 residues. CDR3 coding DNA: TGTGCCAGCTCACGACAAGGCTCCTACGAGCAGTACTTC. Amino acids: CASSRQGSYEQYF.

This chain links TRBV7-9 with TRBJ1-2; TRBD1 matches 7 bases. CDR1 is SEHNR, CDR2 FQNEAQ, per germline (reference sequence). Trimming at V came to 1 base and at J to 3 bases, leaving 8 bases not matched to a gene. The CDR3 has 16 residues. CDR3 region: CASSLEVRQGHYGYTF. CDR3 DNA sequence: TGTGCCAGCAGCTTAGAAGTGCGACAGGGCCACTATGGCTACACCTTC.

The chain uses TRBV4-2 and TRBJ2-2; D is possibly TRBD1 (6 bases). This CDR3 is built from 18 residues. Germline-derived CDR1 and CDR2 are LGHNA and YNFKEQ. The germline V and J ends were trimmed by 1 base and 1 base, with 16 bases remaining between them. This chain's CDR3 is CASSQGLRVGQNTGELFF. The DNA of the CDR3 is TGTGCCAGCAGCCAAGGTTTGCGTGTGGGACAGAACACCGGGGAGCTGTTTTTT.

The rearrangement joins TRBV6-1 to TRBJ1-1; 7 bases align to TRBD1. The ends lost 3 bases at V and 5 bases at J; junction bases unmatched: 6. CDR1 is MNHNS, CDR2 SASEGT, per germline. The CDR3 length is 14 residues. The CDR3 sequence is CASSDQTGWTEAFF. CDR3 bases: TGTGCCAGCAGTGACCAGACAGGGTGGACTGAAGCTTTCTTT.

The CDR3 nucleotides are TGCGCCAGCAGCCGATGGGACAGCCGAACTTCTGGAAACACCATATATTTT. This gives the protein CASSRWDSRTSGNTIYF. This chain connects TRBV5-1 to TRBJ1-3; 7 bases are shared with TRBD1. Looked up from germline, CDR1 is SGHRS and CDR2 is YFSETQ. The CDR3 consists of 17 residues. The V segment lost 4 bases and the J segment 1 base; nucleotides outside the gene matches: 11.

V is TRBV13 and J is TRBJ1-2, with a possible D match to TRBD1 (5 bases). CDR1 and CDR2 (germline): PRHDT, FYEKMQ (reference sequence). Trimming shortened V by 5 bases and J by 5 bases, and 15 bases separated the two germline ends. This CDR3 spans 14 amino acids. CDR3 region: CASSRRGGWYGYTF. DNA for the CDR3: TGTGCCAGCAGCCGACGTGGGGGGTGGTATGGCTACACCTTC.

The chain employs TRBV18 and TRBJ1-2, with D hard to call. The CDR3 is made up of 13 amino acids. V lost 5 bases, J lost 7 bases, and 14 bases lay in between. The V gene's germline CDR1 is KGHSH and CDR2 LQKENI. This CDR3 reads CASSFQATSGYTF. In DNA, the CDR3 is TGTGCCAGCTCATTTCAGGCTACCTCTGGCTACACCTTC.

The rearrangement links TRBV19 to TRBJ2-5; 10 positions match TRBD1. From germline, CDR1 is LNHDA and CDR2 SQIVND (reference sequence). The V and J ends lost 4 bases and 4 bases, in that order; junction bases with no gene match: 9. The CDR3 contains 16 residues. CDR3 in DNA: TGTGCCAGTAGTAGCCGAAGGACAGGGGGGGGAGAGACCCAGTACTTC. It yields the protein CASSSRRTGGGETQYF.

The V and J genes are TRBV5-8 and TRBJ1-2, with a tentative D call TRBD1 (6 bases). The CDR3 runs 14 residues. The V end was cut by 2 bases, the J end by 8 bases, with 16 bases between. Germline V gives CDR1 SGHTS, CDR2 YDEGEE. The CDR3 loop is CASSFETGLDGYTF. In DNA form, the CDR3 reads TGTGCCAGCAGCTTCGAGACAGGCCTTGACGGCTACACCTTC. The full variable domain, in which reference TRBV5-8 and TRBJ1-2 provide the parts outside the CDR3, is EAGVTQSPTHLIKTRGQQATLRCSPISGHTSVYWYQQALGLGLQFLLWYDEGEERNRGNFPPRFSGRQFPNYSSELNVNALELEDSALYLCASSFETGLDGYTFGSGTRLTVV.

The rearrangement uses TRBV27 and TRBJ1-2; TRBD1 might be the D (5 bases). The CDR3 is 15 amino acids. V shed 1 base and J shed 0 bases, with 9 bases lying between them. The germline gives CDR1 MNHEY, CDR2 SMNVEV (reference sequence). Written as DNA, the CDR3 is TGTGCCAGCAGTTTATATGACAGACCTAACTATGGCTACACCTTC. As protein: CASSLYDRPNYGYTF.

The chain carries TRBV7-9 and TRBJ1-5, with TRBD1 matching over 9 bases. V lost 5 bases to trimming and J lost 5 bases; unmatched junction nucleotides: 7. This CDR3 spans 15 amino acids. The germline gives CDR1 SEHNR, CDR2 FQNEAQ (reference sequence). CDR3 region: CASSPTGGEYQPQHF. The CDR3 DNA reads TGTGCCAGCAGCCCGACAGGGGGGGAATATCAGCCCCAGCATTTT.

In this sample, this clone turned up once. The chain is built from TRBV7-9 and TRBJ1-1, with D maybe TRBD1 (6 bases). CDR3 size: 18 residues. From germline, CDR1 is SEHNR and CDR2 FQNEAQ (reference sequence). The V gene lost 5 bases and the J gene lost 3 bases, with 25 bases spanning the gap. The CDR3: CASSTPWGHDPVDTEAFF. Here the CDR3 DNA reads TGTGCCAGCAGCACACCATGGGGACACGACCCGGTGGACACTGAAGCTTTCTTT. The full variable domain, in which reference TRBV7-9 and TRBJ1-1 provide the parts outside the CDR3, is DTGVSQNPRHKITKRGQNVTFRCDPISEHNRLYWYRQTLGQGPEFLTYFQNEAQLEKSRLLSDRFSAERPKGSFSTLEIQRTEQGDSAMYLCASSTPWGHDPVDTEAFFGQGTRLTVV.

The V and J genes are TRBV3-1 (or the pseudogene TRBV3-2) and TRBJ2-7; perhaps TRBD1 as D (5 bases). The CDR3 extends over 13 amino acids. The germline gives CDR1 LGHDT, CDR2 YNNKEL (reference sequence). V was trimmed by 10 bases and J by 2 bases, leaving 15 bases between them. The CDR3: CATQRTDTYEQYF. The CDR3 DNA sequence: TGTGCCACCCAGAGGACGGACACCTACGAGCAGTACTTC.

The chain couples TRBV29-1 to TRBJ2-1; 8 positions agree with TRBD2. J was trimmed by 6 bases and V by 4 bases; bases with no gene match: 11. This CDR3 is built from 15 residues. Per germline, CDR1 SQVTM and CDR2 ANQGSEA. The CDR3 nucleotides read TGCAGCGTTGCTGGCGGGAGGACGTGGGGCAATGAGCAGTTCTTC. Its protein product is CSVAGGRTWGNEQFF.

The chain employs TRBV7-9 and TRBJ2-3, with D maybe TRBD2 (6 bases). Germline assignment: CDR1 SEHNR and CDR2 FQNEAQ (reference sequence). The CDR3 is made up of 14 amino acids. The V gene lost 8 bases and the J gene lost 0 bases, with 12 bases spanning the gap. Here the CDR3 reads CASVLSGSTDTQYF. CDR3 DNA sequence: TGTGCCAGCGTTCTAAGCGGGAGCACAGATACGCAGTATTTT.